The rows below give T cell receptor beta chains drawn from one sample of a study of cytomegalovirus exposure and HLA in healthy donors. Generated by immunoSEQ multiplex PCR, the TCRdb table keeps only in-frame clones and is missing some. The sample has about 130,000 clones; around 80% are singletons. Sequencing was carried out using PBMCs. Receptors originate from a middle-aged man in good health and CMV-seropositive. The CDR3 runs from the conserved cysteine through the conserved F or W. Each record gives: clone size, J gene, D gene, V gene, CDR3 DNA, CDR3 protein. A D gene is named only where the DNA matches it firmly. Expanded clones get a size class; other rows say once, few or many, or leave the size out.

NA,TRBJ2-2,NA,TRBV5-4,TGTGCCAGCAGTCGATGGACTAACTACGGGGAGCTGTTTTTT,CASSRWTNYGELFF
NA,TRBJ2-7,NA,TRBV28,TGTGCCAGCAGTCGTTATTACGAGCAGTACTTC,CASSRYYEQYF
NA,TRBJ2-7,NA,TRBV5-6,TGTGCCAGCAGCCTGGCGGTAGACTACGAGCAGTACTTC,CASSLAVDYEQYF
NA,TRBJ2-3,NA,TRBV9,TGTGCCAGCAGCCCCTTCGGCGGGACAGCTTTATCGGATACGCAGTATTTT,CASSPFGGTALSDTQYF
NA,TRBJ1-1,NA,TRBV7-6,TGTGCCAGCAGCTTTAGCCAGAACCTGAACACTGAAGCTTTCTTT,CASSFSQNLNTEAFF
once,TRBJ1-2,TRBD1,TRBV6-1,TGTGCCGGGGGGGAACAGGGGGCTTATCAAGGCTACACCTTC,CAGGEQGAYQGYTF
NA,TRBJ1-1,NA,TRBV11-2,TGTGCCAGCACCTTAATCTTAAGGGGATCTGAAGCTTTCTTT,CASTLILRGSEAFF
NA,TRBJ2-3,NA,TRBV7-2,TGTGCCAGCAGCTTAAGACTAACTACGCAGTATTTT,CASSLRLTTQYF
NA,TRBJ1-5,NA,TRBV6-1,TGTGCCAGCAGTGAAAGACAGATTTATAGCAATCAGCCCCAGCATTTT,CASSERQIYSNQPQHF
NA,TRBJ2-2,TRBD2,TRBV19,TGTGCCAGTAGCGCCCTCCGGACTAGCGGGAGGGCCGGCGGGGAGCTGTTTTTT,CASSALRTSGRAGGELFF
NA,TRBJ1-1,TRBD1,TRBV19,TGTGCCAGTAGTTCATCTTTACAGGGGGCGAGAACTGAAGCTTTCTTT,CASSSSLQGARTEAFF
NA,TRBJ1-4,NA,TRBV19,TGTGCCAGTAACCAGAGACATAATGAAAAACTGTTTTTT,CASNQRHNEKLFF
once,TRBJ2-7,NA,TRBV7-6,TGTGCCAGCAGCTTCGCCCGGTTAGAGGGCGAGCAGTACTTC,CASSFARLEGEQYF
NA,TRBJ2-4,NA,TRBV2,TGTGCCAGCAGTGAACTCCAGGGTCGGAACATTCAGTACTTC,CASSELQGRNIQYF
once,TRBJ2-5,TRBD1,TRBV7-2,TGTGCCAGCAGCCGAGACAGGGGCGGAGAGACCCAGTACTTC,CASSRDRGGETQYF
NA,TRBJ1-2,NA,TRBV5-1,TGCGCCAGCAGCCAAGGTTGGGAGGGAGACTCTGGCTACACCTTC,CASSQGWEGDSGYTF
NA,TRBJ1-5,NA,TRBV6-5,TGTGCCAGCAGTTACATGGGGGCGGGTCAGCCCCAGCATTTT,CASSYMGAGQPQHF
NA,TRBJ2-7,TRBD2,TRBV4-2,TGTGCCAGCAGCCCTACTAGCGGGAGGGCCTACGAGCAGTACTTC,CASSPTSGRAYEQYF
NA,TRBJ1-1,NA,TRBV14,TGTGCCAGCAGCCAATACAGGAACACTGAAGCTTTCTTT,CASSQYRNTEAFF
NA,TRBJ1-1,NA,TRBV5-1,TGCGCCAGCAGCCCAGGTGGGTTGAACACTGAAGCTTTCTTT,CASSPGGLNTEAFF
NA,TRBJ1-3,NA,TRBV18,TGTGCCAGCTCACCATCCCTCGGGAACACCATATATTTT,CASSPSLGNTIYF
NA,TRBJ2-1,TRBD2,TRBV19,TGTGCCAGTAGTACTTGGAGGCTAGCGGGACGCACGGGTGATGAGCAGTTCTTC,CASSTWRLAGRTGDEQFF
NA,TRBJ2-1,NA,TRBV5-6,TGTGCCAGCAGCTTGGACAGAACAACCAACAATGAGCAGTTCTTC,CASSLDRTTNNEQFF
NA,TRBJ1-2,NA,TRBV6-6,TGTGCCAGCAGTTACGGGCAGGGTTCTGGCTATGGCTACACCTTC,CASSYGQGSGYGYTF
NA,TRBJ2-4,NA,TRBV6-5,TGTGCCAGCAAAGGAGGGGGGGAAAACATTCAGTACTTC,CASKGGGENIQYF
NA,TRBJ1-1,TRBD1,TRBV27,TGTGCCAGCAGTTTATCCAGACAGGGAAGGTCTTTCTTT,CASSLSRQGRSFF
once,TRBJ2-7,TRBD1,TRBV25-1,TGTGCCAGCAGCCCTCCGGACAGGGGGCCCTACGAGCAGTACTTC,CASSPPDRGPYEQYF
NA,TRBJ1-1,NA,TRBV7-9,TGTGCCAGCAGCCCCCGCACTGAAGCTTTCTTT,CASSPRTEAFF
NA,TRBJ2-5,TRBD2,TRBV10-2,TGCGCCAGCACCTCGGGACTAGTAATAGAGACCCAGTACTTC,CASTSGLVIETQYF
NA,TRBJ2-7,NA,TRBV2,TGTGCCAGCAGTGAAACGCGGACGGGGTACGAGCAGTACTTC,CASSETRTGYEQYF
once,TRBJ1-4,NA,TRBV10-2,TGCGCCAGCAGTGATCCCGACAGGCGTGGGGAAAAACTGTTTTTT,CASSDPDRRGEKLFF
NA,TRBJ1-5,TRBD1,TRBV10-3,TGTGCCATCACTGGGACAGATGATCAGCCCCAGCATTTT,CAITGTDDQPQHF
NA,TRBJ2-7,TRBD2,TRBV19,TGTGCCAGTAGTATAGGATCTAGCGGGAGACGCGAGCAGTACTTC,CASSIGSSGRREQYF
NA,TRBJ1-2,NA,TRBV13,TGTGCCAGCAGCTTCAATGCCGGTGGCTACACCTTC,CASSFNAGGYTF
few,TRBJ1-2,NA,TRBV29-1,TGCAGCGTTGAAGATGGGGCTTCCCGCTATGGCTACACCTTC,CSVEDGASRYGYTF
few,TRBJ2-2,NA,TRBV29-1,TGCAGCTATATCAACACCGGGGAGCTGTTTTTT,CSYINTGELFF
NA,TRBJ1-1,NA,TRBV10-1,TGCGCCAGCAGTGAAGGCTCAGACAAGGCTTTCTTT,CASSEGSDKAFF
few,TRBJ1-4,TRBD1,TRBV5-6,TGTGCCAGCAGCCCAACAGGGGGGAGTGAAAAACTGTTTTTT,CASSPTGGSEKLFF
NA,TRBJ1-1,NA,TRBV6-4,TGTGCCAGCAGGAATACAGGGCTTAACACTGAAGCTTTCTTT,CASRNTGLNTEAFF
once,TRBJ2-5,NA,TRBV6-5,TGTGCCAGCAGTCCTTCATCGGGAGCTCAAGAGACCCAGTACTTC,CASSPSSGAQETQYF
NA,TRBJ2-1,NA,TRBV9,TGTGCCAGCAGCGCGGCCCCCCGGGGAACCTACAATGAGCAGTTCTTC,CASSAAPRGTYNEQFF
NA,TRBJ1-1,NA,TRBV29-1,TGCAGCGTTGGGGGAGTCTCAGGCAAGAACACTGAAGCTTTCTTT,CSVGGVSGKNTEAFF
NA,TRBJ1-6,NA,TRBV6-5,TGTGCCAGCAGTTCCGGACACCATAATTCACCCCTCCACTTT,CASSSGHHNSPLHF
NA,TRBJ2-7,TRBD2,TRBV5-6,TGTGCCAGCAGCAGCGGGACTCACAACTTCTACGAGCAGTACTTC,CASSSGTHNFYEQYF
NA,TRBJ2-7,NA,TRBV28,TGTGCCAGCATCCTGTCGGGTAGCTCCTACGAGCAGTACTTC,CASILSGSSYEQYF
NA,TRBJ2-1,NA,TRBV11-2,TGTGCCAGCAGCTTAGTGGGGGGTTCCTACAATGAGCAGTTCTTC,CASSLVGGSYNEQFF
NA,TRBJ2-2,TRBD1,TRBV6-5,TGTGCCAGCAGTTTTGGGACAGGGAACACCGGGGAGCTGTTTTTT,CASSFGTGNTGELFF
NA,TRBJ2-7,NA,TRBV4-1,TGCGCCAGCAGCCGAAGCCCACACTACGAGCAGTACTTC,CASSRSPHYEQYF
NA,TRBJ2-7,NA,TRBV5-5,TGTGCCAGCAGCTTGGCACTCCCATCGTCCTACGAGCAGTACTTC,CASSLALPSSYEQYF
NA,TRBJ1-5,NA,TRBV6-5,TGTGCCAGCAGTTGGAGGGCCGGGGGGCCCCAGCATTTT,CASSWRAGGPQHF
NA,TRBJ2-7,NA,TRBV28,TGTGCCAGCAGTTTAGACCTCCGGGACAACAACTACGAGCAGTACTTC,CASSLDLRDNNYEQYF
NA,TRBJ2-7,NA,TRBV19,TGTGCCAGTAGTCCCGGACAGATCTACGAGCAGTACTTC,CASSPGQIYEQYF
once,TRBJ1-1,NA,TRBV18,TGTGCCAGCTCAGACGGAAGGAGGGGGAACACTGAAGCTTTCTTT,CASSDGRRGNTEAFF
NA,TRBJ1-1,TRBD1,TRBV28,TGTGCCAGCAGGCCAGGGGGCTTGAACACTGAAGCTTTCTTT,CASRPGGLNTEAFF